The rows below give T cell receptor beta chains drawn from one sample of a study of early stage breast cancer tumors. Clones were sequenced by immunoSEQ multiplex PCR, and TCRdb holds only the in-frame ones, with some missing. This sample has about 10,000 clones; 64% occur once, and the top ten carry roughly 12%. Sequencing input: breast tumor tissue. These receptors all come from a person in their sixties with breast cancer. Both conserved end residues are trimmed from each CDR3. Each record gives: CDR3 protein, V gene, clone size, CDR3 length. Size is omitted from some rows. Given values are once, few, many or a class for expanded clones.

cdr3_aa: ASSFGPITSGFYEQY; v_call: TRBV7-9; clone_size: .; cdr3_length: 15
cdr3_aa: ASSDGVYSSTDTQY; v_call: TRBV6-1; clone_size: .; cdr3_length: 14
cdr3_aa: ASSLEGQPGNYEQY; v_call: TRBV6-5; clone_size: few; cdr3_length: 14
cdr3_aa: ASSIRRQGATDTQY; v_call: TRBV19; clone_size: .; cdr3_length: 14
cdr3_aa: ASSMGYDTEAF; v_call: TRBV7-7; clone_size: .; cdr3_length: 11
cdr3_aa: AWKVIGYNSPLH; v_call: TRBV30; clone_size: .; cdr3_length: 12
cdr3_aa: ASRDSFFNQPQH; v_call: TRBV2; clone_size: .; cdr3_length: 12
cdr3_aa: ASSSQRTGNTGELF; v_call: TRBV18; clone_size: .; cdr3_length: 14
cdr3_aa: ASSLGASGGLLGDTQY; v_call: TRBV5-1; clone_size: .; cdr3_length: 16
cdr3_aa: ASSVGRDSYNEQF; v_call: TRBV6-4; clone_size: .; cdr3_length: 13
cdr3_aa: ASSRDRGTGELF; v_call: TRBV11-3; clone_size: medium-sized; cdr3_length: 12
cdr3_aa: ASGRESTDTQY; v_call: TRBV5-1; clone_size: .; cdr3_length: 11
cdr3_aa: ATNRDAKETQY; v_call: TRBV5-4; clone_size: .; cdr3_length: 11
cdr3_aa: ASRQYHDSGANVLT; v_call: TRBV6-4; clone_size: .; cdr3_length: 14
cdr3_aa: ASSRGGTNEQY; v_call: TRBV18; clone_size: once; cdr3_length: 11
cdr3_aa: ASSWGPEAGQPQH; v_call: TRBV5-1; clone_size: .; cdr3_length: 13
cdr3_aa: SGRDRPNTEAF; v_call: TRBV29-1; clone_size: .; cdr3_length: 11
cdr3_aa: ASSRDSSLAPLH; v_call: TRBV19; clone_size: .; cdr3_length: 12
cdr3_aa: ASSPWIEDTQY; v_call: TRBV9; clone_size: .; cdr3_length: 11
cdr3_aa: ASSPGASSYNEQF; v_call: TRBV11-1; clone_size: .; cdr3_length: 13
cdr3_aa: ASSPQGFSRETQY; v_call: TRBV19; clone_size: .; cdr3_length: 13
cdr3_aa: ASSLGAEYNEQF; v_call: TRBV5-1; clone_size: .; cdr3_length: 12
cdr3_aa: ASSPLAATYEQY; v_call: TRBV5-1; clone_size: .; cdr3_length: 12
cdr3_aa: ASSPPNLVVDEQY; v_call: TRBV18; clone_size: few; cdr3_length: 13
cdr3_aa: ASSITGAQETQY; v_call: TRBV19; clone_size: .; cdr3_length: 12
cdr3_aa: ASSERIRLNNSPLH; v_call: TRBV19; clone_size: .; cdr3_length: 14
cdr3_aa: ASSIRGVQETQY; v_call: TRBV19; clone_size: .; cdr3_length: 12
cdr3_aa: ASSLSTGDTYGYT; v_call: TRBV27; clone_size: .; cdr3_length: 13
cdr3_aa: ASSPPRGYEQY; v_call: TRBV9; clone_size: .; cdr3_length: 11
cdr3_aa: ASSVGTAAYGYT; v_call: TRBV9; clone_size: large; cdr3_length: 12
cdr3_aa: ASQGPMLTEAF; v_call: TRBV27; clone_size: .; cdr3_length: 11
cdr3_aa: ASSYSSESGNTIY; v_call: TRBV6-5; clone_size: .; cdr3_length: 13
cdr3_aa: ASSLEASGSTDTQY; v_call: TRBV7-6; clone_size: .; cdr3_length: 14
cdr3_aa: ASSLAGTANTGELF; v_call: TRBV25-1; clone_size: few; cdr3_length: 14
cdr3_aa: ASSIGTGQAETQY; v_call: TRBV7-9; clone_size: .; cdr3_length: 13
cdr3_aa: ASSKTHAGQGTDTQY; v_call: TRBV19; clone_size: few; cdr3_length: 15
cdr3_aa: ASSSPEGGVYEQY; v_call: TRBV7-2; clone_size: .; cdr3_length: 13
cdr3_aa: ASNLVQGPTGELF; v_call: TRBV5-1; clone_size: .; cdr3_length: 13
cdr3_aa: ASSPRTRPETQY; v_call: TRBV11-2; clone_size: .; cdr3_length: 12
cdr3_aa: ASGDRVRWNEQF; v_call: TRBV7-8; clone_size: .; cdr3_length: 12